The following is a TCR beta chain sequence with its context. V dropped 3 bases and J dropped 8 bases, with 14 bases sitting between them. CDR3 length: 14 amino acids. Germline loops: CDR1 SGHAT, CDR2 FQNNGV. This sample is part of a study of OX40 agonist ivuxolimab in advanced cancers. Sequenced by immunoSEQ multiplex PCR; TCRdb stores in-frame clones only, minus some. The sample consists of about 45,000 clones, 86% of them appearing once. This sample comprised CD4+ or CD8+ T cells sorted from blood, obtained in a trial of the OX40 agonist ivuxolimab. This receptor was identified in an adult with an advanced solid tumor such as melanoma, head and neck, liver or kidney cancer. V and J are TRBV11-2 and TRBJ1-5, with D possibly matching TRBD1 (5 bases). CDR3 loop: CASSLATGGEPQHF. The DNA for the CDR3 is TGTGCCAGCAGCTTGGCTACCGGAGGGGAGCCCCAGCATTTT.